This T cell receptor beta chain emerged from a study of breast tumors, draining lymph nodes, adjacent tissues. Study-level findings and limits: Tumors had less TCR diversity than lymph nodes, more than nontumor tissue. Data only fit, rather than demonstrated, lymph node origin of most tumor T cells.

Samples came from axillary lymph nodes draining the breast cancer. TCRdb processed the multiplex PCR reads anew with MiXCR; each CDR3 protein has one entry. The table shows fewer than 140,000 distinct CDR3 sequences, with roughly 33% occurring only once. This CDR3 has 14 amino acids. V lost 7 bases and J lost 3, with 13 bases in between. Germline V gives CDR1 SGHRS, CDR2 YFSETQ. There are many counts of this clonotype. Antigen: not known. The chain has TRBV5-1 and TRBJ2-2; perhaps TRBD2 as D (6 bases). The material sequenced was axillary lymph node tissue. This clonotype originated in a female donor with breast cancer. Some clones in this sample may be carry-over from other donors' samples. The CDR3 loop is CASAYERDTGELFF. The CDR3, as DNA: TGCGCCAGCGCCTACGAGCGGGACACCGGGGAGCTGTTTTTT.